The T cell receptor beta chain described here comes from a study of blood T cell repertoires in COVID-19. Study context: Material from acute and convalescent COVID-19 was sourced from the United States, Italy and Spain. The analysed material was cDNA or gDNA that came from T cells, B-cell-depleted T cells, or PBMCs.

CDR1 is SGDLS, CDR2 YYNGEE, per germline. V dropped 4 bases and J dropped 1; count of bases not matched to a gene: 6. This CDR3 has 15 amino acids. Assay used: immunoSEQ multiplex PCR; TCRdb lists only in-frame clones, some missing. There are 260,000 or so clones in the sample; 65% to 90% occur only once, and approximately 4.8% lies in the top ten. The sequence was collected from a woman aged 70 to 79 with acute or convalescent COVID-19. Sequenced input: peripheral blood. The chain links TRBV9 to TRBJ1-1; 8 bases map to TRBD1. The CDR3 protein is CASSPDRAGNTEAFF. The CDR3 DNA is TGTGCCAGCAGCCCGGACAGGGCTGGGAACACTGAAGCTTTCTTT.